The entry below describes one T cell receptor (beta chain). What it binds is unknown. The data were taken from a study of OX40 agonist ivuxolimab in advanced cancers. For the study at large: Three partial responders included one hepatocellular carcinoma patient and two cutaneous melanoma patients. Notes on the study in general: The study observed clonal expansion of CD4+ and CD8+ blood T cells by week 6 at 0.1 to 3.0 mg/kg.

Only in-frame clones appear in the TCRdb table, and some are missing; sequencing was by immunoSEQ multiplex PCR. The sample carries 40,000 to 55,000 clones, roughly 90% recorded once. Trimming took 6 bases from V and 1 from J; bases not matched to a gene: 13. CDR1 is LNHDA and CDR2 is SQIVND in the germline V gene (reference sequence). The CDR3 has 19 residues. This sample comprised CD4+ or CD8+ T cells sorted from blood, obtained in a trial of the OX40 agonist ivuxolimab. V usage is TRBV19 and J usage is TRBJ2-3; TRBD2 matches at 13 bases. The TCR originated in an adult with an advanced solid tumor such as melanoma, head and neck, liver or kidney cancer. The CDR3 reads CASSSTSGGPVFGTDTQYF. The CDR3 region has the DNA TGTGCCAGTAGCTCGACTAGCGGGGGGCCCGTCTTTGGCACAGATACGCAGTATTTT.